These T cell receptor beta chains were read from a single sample in a study of T cell repertoires in cytomegalovirus infection. Using its own MiXCR run on the reads, TCRdb lists one record per CDR3 protein. The data hold around 350,000 distinct CDR3 sequences, with 15% to 20% observed a single time. Material for sequencing was PBMCs. The receptors were sampled from a human donor in good health (CMV status not recorded). Some clones in this sample may be carry-over from other donors' samples. Each CDR3 is given with its conserved first and last residue. D genes are given only for firm matches. Clone size is shown for a subset of rows, as once, few, many or a class of expanded clone.

clone size	V gene	J gene	D gene	CDR3 protein	CDR3 DNA
NA	TRBV6-1	TRBJ2-7	NA	CASSEGQLYEQYF	TGTGCCAGCAGTGAAGGTCAGCTCTACGAGCAGTACTTC
many	TRBV5-1	TRBJ2-7	NA	CASSRDGSLRAAEQYF	TGCGCCAGCAGCCGGGATGGGAGCCTCCGAGCGGCCGAGCAGTACTTC
few	TRBV20-1	TRBJ2-2	NA	CSATVLQITNTGELFF	TGCAGTGCCACAGTGTTACAGATAACGAACACCGGGGAGCTGTTTTTT
many	TRBV5-6	TRBJ2-5	NA	CASSLSGHSEGETQYF	TGTGCCAGCAGCTTGAGCGGTCACTCGGAGGGAGAGACCCAGTACTTC
many	TRBV4-1	TRBJ2-7	TRBD2	CASSSRGGGKEGSYEQYF	TGCGCCAGCAGCTCGCGGGGGGGGGGAAAAGAGGGCTCCTACGAGCAGTACTTC
few	TRBV5-6	TRBJ2-2	NA	CASRFRVLNTGELFF	TGTGCCAGCAGATTCCGGGTCCTGAACACCGGGGAGCTGTTTTTT
NA	TRBV7-4	TRBJ2-7	TRBD1	CASSLRGDRGNEQYF	TGTGCCAGCAGCTTACGCGGGGACAGGGGCAACGAGCAGTACTTC
many	TRBV12-3/TRBV12-4	TRBJ1-5	TRBD1	CASRKDREGNQPQHF	TGTGCCAGCAGAAAGGACAGGGAGGGAAATCAGCCCCAGCATTTT
few	TRBV7-6	TRBJ2-3	NA	CASSLARGRGLYTQYF	TGTGCCAGCAGCTTAGCTCGGGGCAGGGGACTATATACGCAGTATTTT
NA	TRBV12-3/TRBV12-4	TRBJ1-2	NA	CASSPDSGLTYGYTF	TGTGCCAGCAGTCCGGACTCGGGGCTTACCTATGGCTACACCTTC
many	TRBV7-6	TRBJ2-1	TRBD2	CASWTSGTDEQFF	TGTGCCAGCTGGACTAGCGGGACGGATGAGCAGTTCTTC
few	TRBV28	TRBJ2-3	NA	CASSLPIRDTQYF	TGTGCCAGCAGTTTACCCATCAGAGATACGCAGTATTTT
many	TRBV7-2	TRBJ2-7	NA	CASSLDGNYEQYF	TGTGCCAGCAGCTTAGATGGCAACTACGAGCAGTACTTC
NA	TRBV6-1	TRBJ2-5	NA	CASGTDQETQYF	TGTGCCAGCGGGACGGACCAAGAGACCCAGTACTTC
few	TRBV9	TRBJ2-5	NA	CASSAGQETQYF	TGTGCCAGCAGCGCTGGCCAAGAGACCCAGTACTTC
few	TRBV19	TRBJ1-5	NA	CASSIDGQPQHF	TGTGCCAGTAGTATAGACGGTCAGCCCCAGCATTTT